Presented here are 3 T cell receptor beta chains from one specimen sequenced in a study of vaccination and CD4 T cells after COVID-19. No antigen has been identified for these receptors. The Oncomine TCR Beta short-read assay generated sequence data from the DNA of cultured CD4+ T cells. TCRdb re-analysed the PCR reads in MiXCR, keeping a single row per CDR3 protein. The data contain roughly 14,000 distinct CDR3 sequences, 34% of them singletons. Specified treatment: approximately nine-day PBMC culture with coronavirus spike peptide pools or control peptides (ViraFEST assay). The source material was cultured CD4+ T cells from blood. The receptors shown here come from a human donor with COVID-19.

The chain joins TRBV12-3 or TRBV12-4 to TRBJ2-7, with D possibly being TRBD1 (6 bases). V lost 1 base to trimming and J lost 6 bases, with 13 bases between them. The CDR3 is made up of 14 amino acids. In nucleotides, the CDR3 is TGTGCCAGCAGTTTAGAGGTAAAAGGGGGCGAGCAGTACTTC. This codes for CASSLEVKGGEQYF.

V gene TRBV12-3 or TRBV12-4 combines with J gene TRBJ1-6, with 7 bases that match TRBD1. This CDR3 region has 13 residues. The junction had 4 bases not matched to a gene; V was cut back by 6 bases and J by 8 bases. CDR3 sequence reads: CASRGTEYSPLHF. The CDR3, as DNA: TGTGCCAGCAGGGGGACAGAGTATTCACCCCTCCACTTT.

This clonotype was detected a few times. The chain recombines TRBV11-2 with TRBJ1-2; the D gene is possibly TRBD1 (6 bases). The CDR3 is made up of 12 amino acids. Per germline, CDR1 SGHAT and CDR2 FQNNGV. Trimming took 5 bases from V and 2 from J, leaving 6 bases between them. CDR3 coding DNA: TGTGCCAGCAGCACAGGGAACTATGGCTACACCTTC. It is translated as CASSTGNYGYTF.